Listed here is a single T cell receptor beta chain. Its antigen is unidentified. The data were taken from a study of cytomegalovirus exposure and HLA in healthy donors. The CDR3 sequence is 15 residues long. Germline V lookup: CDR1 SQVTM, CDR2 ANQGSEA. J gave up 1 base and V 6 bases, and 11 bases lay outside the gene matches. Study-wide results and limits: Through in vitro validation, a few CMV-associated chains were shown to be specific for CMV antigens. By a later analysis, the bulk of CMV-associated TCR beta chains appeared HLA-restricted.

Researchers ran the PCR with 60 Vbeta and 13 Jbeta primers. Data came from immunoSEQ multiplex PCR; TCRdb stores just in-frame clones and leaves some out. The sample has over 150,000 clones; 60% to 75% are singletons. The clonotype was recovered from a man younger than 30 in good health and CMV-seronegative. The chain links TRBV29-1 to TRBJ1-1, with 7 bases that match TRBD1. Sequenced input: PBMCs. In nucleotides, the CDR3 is TGCAGCGTCCCGGCGAACAGGGGATCGAACACTGAAGCTTTCTTT. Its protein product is CSVPANRGSNTEAFF.